This paragraph reports one T cell receptor (beta chain). Its antigen remains unknown. Using CD45RO/CCR7/CD25/CD127/CD95/CD27, CD4+ naive, central memory, regulatory and stem cell-like memory cells were sorted. Germline CDR1 and CDR2: SGDLS and YYNGEE. V dropped 2 bases and J dropped 1; count of bases not matched to a gene: 4. The CDR3 covers 16 residues. Reverse transcribing all isolated RNA meant expressed TCRB transcripts were sequenced. Measured with immunoSEQ multiplex PCR; TCRdb has only the in-frame clones, and not every one. The top ten hold 0.035% to 0.05% of the sample, which has about 450,000 clones, approximately 10% seen once. The data are from a study of beta chain features in type 1 diabetes. Study context: Across every sample, approximately 110,000,000 sorted cells were examined in total.

Study results and caveats: A possible short-template PCR bias applies equally to patients and controls. Any role of HLA type in TCRB rearrangement remained unresolved here.

Sequencing was carried out using naive CD4+ T cells from blood. This chain joins TRBV9 and TRBJ2-2, with 8 positions matching TRBD2. The sequence was collected from a woman between 18 and 30 years old in good health. In nucleotides, the CDR3 is TGTGCCAGCAGCGTCTTAGCGGGGCTGAACACCGGGGAGCTGTTTTTT. It translates to CASSVLAGLNTGELFF.